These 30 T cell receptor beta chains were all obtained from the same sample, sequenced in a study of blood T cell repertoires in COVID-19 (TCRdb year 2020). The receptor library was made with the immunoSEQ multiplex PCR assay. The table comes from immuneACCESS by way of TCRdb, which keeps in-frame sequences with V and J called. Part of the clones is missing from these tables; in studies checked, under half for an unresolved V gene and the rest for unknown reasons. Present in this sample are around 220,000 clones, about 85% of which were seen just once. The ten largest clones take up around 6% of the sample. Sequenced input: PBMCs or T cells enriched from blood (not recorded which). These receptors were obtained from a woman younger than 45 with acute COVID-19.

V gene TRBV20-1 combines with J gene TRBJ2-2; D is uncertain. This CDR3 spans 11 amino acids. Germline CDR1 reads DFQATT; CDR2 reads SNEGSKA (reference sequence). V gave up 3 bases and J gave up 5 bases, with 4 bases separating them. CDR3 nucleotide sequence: TGCAGTGCTAGGTTAACCGGGGAGCTGTTTTTT. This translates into CSARLTGELFF.

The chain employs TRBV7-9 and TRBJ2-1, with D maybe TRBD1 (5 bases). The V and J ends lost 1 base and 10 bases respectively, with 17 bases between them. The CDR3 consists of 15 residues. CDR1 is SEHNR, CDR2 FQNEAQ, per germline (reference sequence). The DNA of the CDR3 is TGTGCCAGCAGCTTAGGAAAAGGATCGGCAGGGGAGCAGTTCTTC. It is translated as CASSLGKGSAGEQFF. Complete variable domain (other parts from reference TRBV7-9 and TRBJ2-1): DTGVSQNPRHKITKRGQNVTFRCDPISEHNRLYWYRQTLGQGPEFLTYFQNEAQLEKSRLLSDRFSAERPKGSFSTLEIQRTEQGDSAMYLCASSLGKGSAGEQFFGPGTRLTVL.

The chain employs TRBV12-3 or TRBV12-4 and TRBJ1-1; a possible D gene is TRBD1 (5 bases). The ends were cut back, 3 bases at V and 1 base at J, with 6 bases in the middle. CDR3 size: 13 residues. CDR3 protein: CASSFQGNTEAFF. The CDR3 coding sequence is TGTGCCAGCAGTTTCCAGGGGAACACTGAAGCTTTCTTT.

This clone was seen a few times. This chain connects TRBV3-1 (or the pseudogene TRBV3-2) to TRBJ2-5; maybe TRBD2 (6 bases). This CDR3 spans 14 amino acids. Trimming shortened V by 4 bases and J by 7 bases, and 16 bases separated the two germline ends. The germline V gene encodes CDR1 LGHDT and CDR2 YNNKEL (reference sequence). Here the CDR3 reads CASSRAAGPGTQYF. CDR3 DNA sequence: TGTGCCAGCAGCCGGGCGGCGGGGCCGGGGACCCAGTACTTC.

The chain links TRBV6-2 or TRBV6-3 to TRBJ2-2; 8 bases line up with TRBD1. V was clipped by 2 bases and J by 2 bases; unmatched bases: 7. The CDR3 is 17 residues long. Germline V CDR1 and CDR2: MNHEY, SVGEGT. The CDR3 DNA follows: TGTGCCAGCAGTTACCCCACGGGACAGGTCAACACCGGGGAGCTGTTTTTT. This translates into CASSYPTGQVNTGELFF.

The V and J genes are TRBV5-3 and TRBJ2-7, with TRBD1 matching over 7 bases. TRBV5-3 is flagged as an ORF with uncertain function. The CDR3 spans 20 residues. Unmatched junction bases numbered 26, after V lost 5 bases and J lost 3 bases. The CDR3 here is CARSCTPSGQTVGYYYEQYF. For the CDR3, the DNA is TGTGCCAGAAGTTGCACCCCGTCGGGACAGACGGTGGGGTACTACTACGAGCAGTACTTC.

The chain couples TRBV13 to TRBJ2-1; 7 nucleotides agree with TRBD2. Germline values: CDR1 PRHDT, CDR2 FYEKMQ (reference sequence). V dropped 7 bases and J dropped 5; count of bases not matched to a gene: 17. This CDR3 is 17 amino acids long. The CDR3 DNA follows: TGTGCCAGCACTCTAGCGGAGGTCCCGGGACGAAACAATGAGCAGTTCTTC. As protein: CASTLAEVPGRNNEQFF.

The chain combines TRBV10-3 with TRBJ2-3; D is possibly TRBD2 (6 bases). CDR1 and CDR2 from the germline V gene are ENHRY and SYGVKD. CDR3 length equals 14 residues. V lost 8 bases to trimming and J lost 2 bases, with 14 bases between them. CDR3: CAIRGGGDTDTQYF. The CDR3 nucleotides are TGTGCCATCCGAGGCGGAGGGGACACAGATACGCAGTATTTT.

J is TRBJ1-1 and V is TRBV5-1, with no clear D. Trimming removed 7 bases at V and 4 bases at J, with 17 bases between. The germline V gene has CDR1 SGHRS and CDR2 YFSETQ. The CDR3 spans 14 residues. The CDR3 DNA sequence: TGCGCCAGCCGCGGAGGAGGGCCGGTCACTGAAGCTTTCTTT. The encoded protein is CASRGGGPVTEAFF.

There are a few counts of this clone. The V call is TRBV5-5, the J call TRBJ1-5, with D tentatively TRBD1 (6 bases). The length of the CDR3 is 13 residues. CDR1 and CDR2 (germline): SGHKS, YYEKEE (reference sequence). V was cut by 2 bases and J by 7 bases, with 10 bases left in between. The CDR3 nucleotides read TGTGCCAGCAGCTTACACAGGGACCAGCCCCAGCATTTT. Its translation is CASSLHRDQPQHF. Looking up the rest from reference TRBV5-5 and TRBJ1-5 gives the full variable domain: DAGVTQSPTHLIKTRGQQVTLRCSPISGHKSVSWYQQVLGQGPQFIFQYYEKEERGRGNFPDRFSARQFPNYSSELNVNALLLGDSALYLCASSLHRDQPQHFGDGTRLSIL.

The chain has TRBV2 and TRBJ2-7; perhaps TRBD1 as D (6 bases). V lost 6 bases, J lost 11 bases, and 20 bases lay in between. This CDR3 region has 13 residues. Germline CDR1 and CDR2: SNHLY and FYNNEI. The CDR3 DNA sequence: TGTGCCAGCAGATCCTCCGGGACACTATTGGAGTACTTC. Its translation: CASRSSGTLLEYF.

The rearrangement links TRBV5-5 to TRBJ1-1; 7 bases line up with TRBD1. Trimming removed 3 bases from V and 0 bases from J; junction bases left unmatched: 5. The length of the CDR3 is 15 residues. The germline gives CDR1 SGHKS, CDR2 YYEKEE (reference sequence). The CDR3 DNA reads TGTGCCAGCAGCTCGCTGGGACAGATGAACACTGAAGCTTTCTTT. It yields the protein CASSSLGQMNTEAFF.

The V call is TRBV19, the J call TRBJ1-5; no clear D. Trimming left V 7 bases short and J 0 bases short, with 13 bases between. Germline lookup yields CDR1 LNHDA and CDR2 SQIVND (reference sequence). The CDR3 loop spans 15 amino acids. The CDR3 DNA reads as TGTGCCAGTAATCTACAGCATAATAGCAATCAGCCCCAGCATTTT. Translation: CASNLQHNSNQPQHF.

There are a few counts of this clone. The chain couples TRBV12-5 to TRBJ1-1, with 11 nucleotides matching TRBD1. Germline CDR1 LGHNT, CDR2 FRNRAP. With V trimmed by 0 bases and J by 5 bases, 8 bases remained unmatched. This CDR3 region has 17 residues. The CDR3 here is CASGLVLKDRGPTEAFF. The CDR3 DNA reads TGTGCTAGTGGTTTGGTATTGAAGGACAGGGGGCCAACTGAAGCTTTCTTT. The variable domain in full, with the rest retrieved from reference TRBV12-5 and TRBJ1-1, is DARVTQTPRHKVTEMGQEVTMRCQPILGHNTVFWYRQTMMQGLELLAYFRNRAPLDDSGMPKDRFSAEMPDATLATLKIQPSEPRDSAVYFCASGLVLKDRGPTEAFFGQGTRLTVV.

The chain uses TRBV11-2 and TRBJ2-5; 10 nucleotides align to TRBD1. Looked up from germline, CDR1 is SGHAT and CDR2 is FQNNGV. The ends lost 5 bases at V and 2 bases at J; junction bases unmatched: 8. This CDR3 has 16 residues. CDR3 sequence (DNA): TGTGCCAGCAGCACACGACAGGGGGCTCGACAAGAGACCCAGTACTTC. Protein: CASSTRQGARQETQYF.

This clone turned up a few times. CDR3 in DNA: TGTGCCAGCAGCCACAGACAGGGGGCTGACACCGGGGAGCTGTTTTTT. Its translation: CASSHRQGADTGELFF. This chain uses TRBV7-9 with TRBJ2-2; 10 nucleotides match TRBD1. Germline V gene lookup returns CDR1 SEHNR and CDR2 FQNEAQ (reference sequence). This CDR3 region has 16 residues. V trimming: 5 bases; J trimming: 3 bases; junction bases outside the gene matches: 6.

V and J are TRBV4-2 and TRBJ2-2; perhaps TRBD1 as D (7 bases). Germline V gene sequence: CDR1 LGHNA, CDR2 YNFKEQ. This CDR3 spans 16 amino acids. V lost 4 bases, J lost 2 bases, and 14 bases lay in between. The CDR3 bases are TGTGCCAGCAGCCGGGGGGCAGGGGGAAACACCGGGGAGCTGTTTTTT. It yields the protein CASSRGAGGNTGELFF.

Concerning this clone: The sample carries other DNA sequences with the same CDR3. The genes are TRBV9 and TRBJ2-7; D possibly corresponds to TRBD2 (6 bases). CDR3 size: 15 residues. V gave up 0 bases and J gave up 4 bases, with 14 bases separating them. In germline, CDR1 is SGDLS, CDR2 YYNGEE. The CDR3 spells CASSVGSGGTYEQYF. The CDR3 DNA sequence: TGTGCCAGCAGCGTAGGGTCTGGGGGGACGTACGAGCAGTACTTC.

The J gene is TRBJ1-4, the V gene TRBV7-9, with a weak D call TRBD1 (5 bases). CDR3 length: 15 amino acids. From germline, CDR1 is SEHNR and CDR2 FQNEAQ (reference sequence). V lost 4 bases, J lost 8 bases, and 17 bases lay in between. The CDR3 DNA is TGTGCCAGCAGCTCGTACCGGGACGGGGGAGAAAAACTGTTTTTT. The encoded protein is CASSSYRDGGEKLFF.

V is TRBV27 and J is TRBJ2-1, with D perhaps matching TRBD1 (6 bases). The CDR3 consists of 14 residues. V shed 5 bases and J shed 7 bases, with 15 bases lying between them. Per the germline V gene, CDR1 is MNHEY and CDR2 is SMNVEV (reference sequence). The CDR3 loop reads CASSIQGVRNEQFF. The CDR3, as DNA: TGTGCCAGCAGTATACAGGGCGTTCGGAATGAGCAGTTCTTC.

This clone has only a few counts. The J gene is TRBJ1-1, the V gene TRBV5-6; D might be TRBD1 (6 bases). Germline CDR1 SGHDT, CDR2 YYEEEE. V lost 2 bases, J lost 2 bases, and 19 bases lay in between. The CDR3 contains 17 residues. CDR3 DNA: TGTGCCAGCAGCTTTTCAAAGAGGGACATCATTAACACTGAAGCTTTCTTT. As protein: CASSFSKRDIINTEAFF.

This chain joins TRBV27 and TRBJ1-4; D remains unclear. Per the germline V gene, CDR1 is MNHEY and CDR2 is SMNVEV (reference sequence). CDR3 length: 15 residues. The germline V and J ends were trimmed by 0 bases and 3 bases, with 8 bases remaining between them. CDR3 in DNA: TGTGCCAGCAGTTTATCGCGAGGCGCTAATGAAAAACTGTTTTTT. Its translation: CASSLSRGANEKLFF.

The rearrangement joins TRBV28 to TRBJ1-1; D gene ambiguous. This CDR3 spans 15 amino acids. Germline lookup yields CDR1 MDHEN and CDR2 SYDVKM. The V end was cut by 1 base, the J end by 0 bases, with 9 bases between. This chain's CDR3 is CASSLSEKVNTEAFF. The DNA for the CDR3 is TGTGCCAGCAGTTTATCCGAGAAAGTGAACACTGAAGCTTTCTTT.

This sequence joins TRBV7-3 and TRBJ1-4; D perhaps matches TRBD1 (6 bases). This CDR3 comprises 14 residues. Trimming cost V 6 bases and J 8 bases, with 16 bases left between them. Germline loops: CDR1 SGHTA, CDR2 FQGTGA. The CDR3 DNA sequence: TGTGCCAGCAGTCCGGACCTGAGGGGGGAAAAACTGTTTTTT. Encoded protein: CASSPDLRGEKLFF. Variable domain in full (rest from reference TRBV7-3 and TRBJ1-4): GAGVSQTPSNKVTEKGKYVELRCDPISGHTALYWYRQSLGQGPEFLIYFQGTGAADDSGLPNDRFFAVRPEGSVSTLKIQRTERGDSAVYLCASSPDLRGEKLFFGSGTQLSVL.

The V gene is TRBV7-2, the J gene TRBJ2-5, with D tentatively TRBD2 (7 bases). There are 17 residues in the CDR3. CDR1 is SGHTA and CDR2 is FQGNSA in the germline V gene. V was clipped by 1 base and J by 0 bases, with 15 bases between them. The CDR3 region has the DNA TGTGCCAGCAGCTTAGGCCCGTCGGGGGGCTACCAAGAGACCCAGTACTTC. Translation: CASSLGPSGGYQETQYF.

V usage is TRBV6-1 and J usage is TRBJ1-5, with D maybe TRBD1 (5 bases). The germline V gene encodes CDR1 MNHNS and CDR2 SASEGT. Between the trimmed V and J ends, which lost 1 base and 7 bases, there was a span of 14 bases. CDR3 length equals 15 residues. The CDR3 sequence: CASSEGPGFLQPQHF. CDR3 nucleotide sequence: TGTGCCAGCAGTGAAGGCCCAGGGTTCCTACAGCCCCAGCATTTT.

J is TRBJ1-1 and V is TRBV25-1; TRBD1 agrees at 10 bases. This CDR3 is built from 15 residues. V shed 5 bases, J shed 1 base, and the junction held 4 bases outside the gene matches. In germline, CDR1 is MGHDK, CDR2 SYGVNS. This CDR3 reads CASSPRDRGNTEAFF. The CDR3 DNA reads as TGTGCCAGCAGTCCCAGGGACAGGGGGAACACTGAAGCTTTCTTT. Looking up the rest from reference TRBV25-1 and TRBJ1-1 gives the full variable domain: EADIYQTPRYLVIGTGKKITLECSQTMGHDKMYWYQQDPGMELHLIHYSYGVNSTEKGDLSSESTVSRIRTEHFPLTLESARPSHTSQYLCASSPRDRGNTEAFFGQGTRLTVV.

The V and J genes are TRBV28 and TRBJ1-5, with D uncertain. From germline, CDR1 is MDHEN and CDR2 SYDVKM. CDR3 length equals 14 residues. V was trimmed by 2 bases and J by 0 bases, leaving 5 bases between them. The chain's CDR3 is CASSLVNSNQPQHF. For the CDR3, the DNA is TGTGCCAGCAGTTTAGTAAATAGCAATCAGCCCCAGCATTTT.

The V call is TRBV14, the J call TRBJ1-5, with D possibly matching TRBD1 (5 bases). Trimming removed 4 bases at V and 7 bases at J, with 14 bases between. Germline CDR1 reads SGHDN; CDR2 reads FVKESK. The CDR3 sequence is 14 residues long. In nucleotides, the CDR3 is TGTGCCAGCAGCCGCCAGGGCCCAGGGCAGCCCCAGCATTTT. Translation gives CASSRQGPGQPQHF.

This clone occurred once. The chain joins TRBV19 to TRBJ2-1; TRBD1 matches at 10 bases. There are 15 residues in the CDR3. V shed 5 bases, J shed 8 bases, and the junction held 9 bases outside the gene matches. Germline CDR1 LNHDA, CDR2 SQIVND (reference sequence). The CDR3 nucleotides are TGTGCCAGTAGTCAAGGACAGGGGGATTTCGATGAGCAGTTCTTC. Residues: CASSQGQGDFDEQFF.